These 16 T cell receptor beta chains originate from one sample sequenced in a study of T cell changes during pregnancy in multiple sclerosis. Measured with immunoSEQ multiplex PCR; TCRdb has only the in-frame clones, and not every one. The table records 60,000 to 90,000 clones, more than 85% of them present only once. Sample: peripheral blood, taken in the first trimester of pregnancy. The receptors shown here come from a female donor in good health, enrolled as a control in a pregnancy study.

The CDR3 sequence: CASSYSGEGSEQYF. Here the CDR3 DNA reads TGTGCCAGCAGTTACTCGGGGGAGGGATCCGAGCAGTACTTC. This sequence joins TRBV6-5 and TRBJ2-7; 7 nucleotides agree with TRBD2. Germline assignment: CDR1 MNHEY and CDR2 SVGAGI. This CDR3 contains 14 residues. The V and J ends lost 0 bases and 6 bases, in that order; junction bases with no gene match: 5.

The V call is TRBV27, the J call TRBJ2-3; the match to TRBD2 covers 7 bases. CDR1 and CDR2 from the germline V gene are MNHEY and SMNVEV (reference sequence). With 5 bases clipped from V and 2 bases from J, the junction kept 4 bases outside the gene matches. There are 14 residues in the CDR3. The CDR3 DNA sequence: TGTGCCAGCAGTGGGGCGGGAGTCACAGATACGCAGTATTTT. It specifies CASSGAGVTDTQYF.

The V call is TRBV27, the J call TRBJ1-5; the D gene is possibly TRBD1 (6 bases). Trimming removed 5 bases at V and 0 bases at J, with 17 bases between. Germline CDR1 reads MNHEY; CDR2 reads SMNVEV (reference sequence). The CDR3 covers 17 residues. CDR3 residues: CASSPLGGRYSNQPQHF. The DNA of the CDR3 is TGTGCCAGCAGTCCCTTGGGGGGGCGATATAGCAATCAGCCCCAGCATTTT.

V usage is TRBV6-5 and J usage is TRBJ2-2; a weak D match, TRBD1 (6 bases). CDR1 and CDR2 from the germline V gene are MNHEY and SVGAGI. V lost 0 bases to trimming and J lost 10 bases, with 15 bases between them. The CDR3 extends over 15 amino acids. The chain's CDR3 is CASSYSIQGSTELFF. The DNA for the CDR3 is TGTGCCAGCAGTTACTCGATTCAGGGGAGTACGGAGCTGTTTTTT.

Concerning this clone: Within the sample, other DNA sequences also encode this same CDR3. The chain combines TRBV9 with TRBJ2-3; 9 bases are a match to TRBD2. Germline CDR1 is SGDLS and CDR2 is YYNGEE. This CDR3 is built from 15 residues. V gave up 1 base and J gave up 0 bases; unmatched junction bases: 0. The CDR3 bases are TGTGCCAGCAGCGTAACTAGCGGGAGCACAGATACGCAGTATTTT. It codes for CASSVTSGSTDTQYF.

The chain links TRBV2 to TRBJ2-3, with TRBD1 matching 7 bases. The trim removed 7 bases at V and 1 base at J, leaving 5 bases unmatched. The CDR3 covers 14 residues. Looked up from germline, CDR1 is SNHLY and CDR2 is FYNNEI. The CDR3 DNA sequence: TGTGCCAGCATGGGTGGACAGGGCACAGATACGCAGTATTTT. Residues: CASMGGQGTDTQYF.

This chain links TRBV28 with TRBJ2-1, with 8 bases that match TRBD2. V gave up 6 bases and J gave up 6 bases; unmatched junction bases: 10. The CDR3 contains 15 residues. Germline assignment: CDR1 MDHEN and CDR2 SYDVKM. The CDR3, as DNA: TGTGCCAGCAGGAAGACGGCGGGAGGAGTCAATGAGCAGTTCTTC. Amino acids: CASRKTAGGVNEQFF.

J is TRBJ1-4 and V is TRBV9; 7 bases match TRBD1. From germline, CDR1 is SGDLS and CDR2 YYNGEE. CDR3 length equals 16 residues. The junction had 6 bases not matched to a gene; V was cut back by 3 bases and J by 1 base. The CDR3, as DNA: TGTGCCAGCAGCGCCGGGACAGCGAAAACTAATGAAAAACTGTTTTTT. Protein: CASSAGTAKTNEKLFF.

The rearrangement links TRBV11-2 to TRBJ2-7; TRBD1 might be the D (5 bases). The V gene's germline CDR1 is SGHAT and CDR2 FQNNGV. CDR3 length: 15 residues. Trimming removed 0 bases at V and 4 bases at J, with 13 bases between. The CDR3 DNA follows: TGTGCCAGCAGCTTAGATATTGGGGCAGGATACGAGCAGTACTTC. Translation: CASSLDIGAGYEQYF.

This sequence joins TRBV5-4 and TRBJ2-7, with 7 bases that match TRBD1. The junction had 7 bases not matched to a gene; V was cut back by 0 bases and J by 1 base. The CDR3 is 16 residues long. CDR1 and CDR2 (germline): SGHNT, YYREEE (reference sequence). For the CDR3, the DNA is TGTGCCAGCAGCTTGGATACAGGGGCTTCATCCTACGAGCAGTACTTC. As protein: CASSLDTGASSYEQYF.

The CDR3 protein is CASSLFQHSNEKLFF. CDR3 DNA sequence: TGTGCCAGCAGCTTGTTTCAACACAGTAATGAAAAACTGTTTTTT. V gene TRBV5-4 combines with J gene TRBJ1-4; no reliable D call. Germline lookup yields CDR1 SGHNT and CDR2 YYREEE (reference sequence). This CDR3 has 15 residues. The V and J ends lost 1 base and 4 bases respectively, with 11 bases between them.

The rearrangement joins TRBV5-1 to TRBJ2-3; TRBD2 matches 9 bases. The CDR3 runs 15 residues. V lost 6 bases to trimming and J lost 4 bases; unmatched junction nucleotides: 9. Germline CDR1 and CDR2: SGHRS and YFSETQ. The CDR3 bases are TGCGCCAGCAAGGTGTTAGCGGGAGAATCAGATACGCAGTATTTT. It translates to CASKVLAGESDTQYF.

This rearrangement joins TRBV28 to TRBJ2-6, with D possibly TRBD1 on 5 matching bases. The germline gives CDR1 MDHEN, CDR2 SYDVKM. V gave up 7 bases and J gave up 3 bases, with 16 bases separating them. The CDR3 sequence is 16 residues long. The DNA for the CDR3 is TGTGCCAGCAAAAAAGACAGTTCCCTTGGGGCCAACGTCCTGACTTTC. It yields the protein CASKKDSSLGANVLTF.

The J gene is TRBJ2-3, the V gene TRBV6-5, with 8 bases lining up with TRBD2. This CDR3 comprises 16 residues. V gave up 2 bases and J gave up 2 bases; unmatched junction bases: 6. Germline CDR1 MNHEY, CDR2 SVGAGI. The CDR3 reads CASSYGTRTLTDTQYF. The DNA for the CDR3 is TGTGCCAGCAGTTACGGGACTAGAACTCTCACAGATACGCAGTATTTT.

The CDR3 loop is CASSLFVGEGNEQFF. CDR3 sequence (DNA): TGCGCCAGCAGCTTGTTCGTGGGAGAAGGCAATGAGCAGTTCTTC. The rearrangement uses TRBV5-1 and TRBJ2-1; D perhaps matches TRBD2 (5 bases). Per germline, CDR1 SGHRS and CDR2 YFSETQ. V was shortened by 1 base and J by 6 bases, with 14 bases between the two germline ends. This CDR3 contains 15 residues.

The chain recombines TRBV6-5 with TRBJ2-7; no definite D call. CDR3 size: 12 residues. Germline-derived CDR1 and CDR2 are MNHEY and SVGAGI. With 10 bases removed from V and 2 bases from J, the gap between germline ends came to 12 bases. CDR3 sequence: CATRRGPYEQYF. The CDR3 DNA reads TGTGCCACCCGCCGCGGTCCCTACGAGCAGTACTTC.